This record covers a single T cell receptor beta chain. About 0.5 to 1 ug RNA was reverse transcribed with random hexamers. By means of immunoSEQ multiplex PCR, TCR beta CDR3 spanning 54 Vbeta and 13 Jbeta underwent amplification. TCRdb reprocessed the immunoSEQ multiplex PCR reads with MiXCR, giving one entry per CDR3 protein. The sample includes 90,000 to 110,000 distinct CDR3 sequences, 95% to 98% of them seen just once. The sample belongs to a study of CD8 T cells in Susac syndrome. Controls were drawn from healthy donors and were matched for age and sex. Negative isolation was applied to CD8+ and CD4+ T cells, and FACS enrichment was applied to TEMRA cells. CDR3 length: 15 residues. V lost 7 bases to trimming and J lost 0 bases; unmatched junction nucleotides: 4.

The source material was CD4+ T cells from PBMCs. This TCR came from a human donor in good health. V gene TRBV12-3 or TRBV12-4 combines with J gene TRBJ2-7, with 12 bases matching TRBD2. The CDR3 nucleotides read TGTGCCAGCATTCCGACTAGCGGGAGCTCCTACGAGCAGTACTTC. Translated: CASIPTSGSSYEQYF.